These 23 T cell receptor beta chains were all obtained from the same sample, sequenced in a study of blood T cell repertoires in COVID-19. Generated by immunoSEQ multiplex PCR, the TCRdb table keeps only in-frame clones and is missing some. The sample shows approximately 110,000 clones, about 89% of them seen only once. Material for sequencing was peripheral blood. The receptor set was obtained from a man aged 40-49 years with acute or convalescent COVID-19.

Only one count was recorded for this clone. This chain joins TRBV13 and TRBJ2-1; a possible D gene is TRBD1 (6 bases). CDR3 size: 13 residues. The ends were cut back, 0 bases at V and 9 bases at J, with 9 bases in the middle. Germline CDR1 PRHDT, CDR2 FYEKMQ (reference sequence). As DNA, the CDR3 is TGTGCCAGCAGCTTAGGCCAGGGGTTTGAGCAGTTCTTC. Protein product: CASSLGQGFEQFF.

The chain employs TRBV6-2 or TRBV6-3 and TRBJ1-5; D not certain. Germline loops: CDR1 MNHEY, CDR2 SVGEGT. V shed 2 bases and J shed 0 bases, with 8 bases lying between them. CDR3 length: 15 residues. The chain's CDR3 is CASSYAEPSNQPQHF. DNA for the CDR3: TGTGCCAGCAGTTACGCCGAGCCTAGCAATCAGCCCCAGCATTTT.

The chain uses TRBV27 and TRBJ2-7, with a possible D match to TRBD1 (6 bases). CDR1 is MNHEY and CDR2 is SMNVEV in the germline V gene (reference sequence). CDR3 length: 14 amino acids. V was clipped by 4 bases and J by 4 bases, with 14 bases between them. The CDR3 nucleotides read TGTGCCAGCAGTTCCGGGACATCACCTTACGAGCAGTACTTC. Translation: CASSSGTSPYEQYF.

The gene calls are TRBV5-1 and TRBJ2-5; D is unresolved. Germline V gene sequence: CDR1 SGHRS, CDR2 YFSETQ. The CDR3 consists of 14 residues. The V end lost 1 base, the J end lost 4 bases, and 11 bases lay between the germline ends. The CDR3 nucleotides are TGCGCCAGCAGCTTGACTACCTCGACAGAGACCCAGTACTTC. Residues: CASSLTTSTETQYF.

The gene calls are TRBV3-1 (or the pseudogene TRBV3-2) and TRBJ2-3; D gene unclear. This CDR3 comprises 14 residues. CDR1 LGHDT and CDR2 YNNKEL come from the germline V gene (reference sequence). V was trimmed by 1 base and J by 8 bases, leaving 13 bases between them. As DNA, the CDR3 is TGTGCCAGCAGCCAAGGCAAAGGAGTCGGTACGCAGTATTTT. This translates into CASSQGKGVGTQYF.

This sequence joins TRBV3-1 (or the pseudogene TRBV3-2) and TRBJ2-3, with D possibly matching TRBD2 (7 bases). Germline CDR1 is LGHDT and CDR2 is YNNKEL (reference sequence). This CDR3 is built from 16 residues. V shed 4 bases and J shed 6 bases, with 20 bases lying between them. The CDR3 reads CASSRRGGAKFDTQYF. CDR3 DNA: TGTGCCAGCAGCCGCCGAGGGGGGGCGAAATTTGATACGCAGTATTTT.

This rearrangement joins TRBV7-9 to TRBJ1-4; D might be TRBD1 (5 bases). The CDR3 is 15 residues long. V was cut by 0 bases and J by 8 bases, with 13 bases left in between. Germline CDR1 SEHNR, CDR2 FQNEAQ (reference sequence). The CDR3 nucleotides read TGTGCCAGCAGCTTAGCTCCGGGGGTCGGGGAAAAACTGTTTTTT. Protein sequence: CASSLAPGVGEKLFF.

The gene calls are TRBV5-4 and TRBJ2-7; 13 bases map to TRBD2. The CDR3 length is 15 residues. Trimming at V came to 4 bases and at J to 6 bases, leaving 7 bases not matched to a gene. Germline V gene data show CDR1 as SGHNT and CDR2 as YYREEE (reference sequence). The CDR3 is CASSHGLAGDSEQYF. The CDR3 DNA is TGTGCCAGCAGCCACGGACTAGCGGGGGACTCCGAGCAGTACTTC.

This rearrangement joins TRBV6-1 to TRBJ1-6; D is ambiguous. Trimming left V 3 bases short and J 5 bases short, with 5 bases between. This CDR3 has 13 residues. Germline V CDR1 and CDR2: MNHNS, SASEGT. Here the CDR3 reads CASSELNNSPLHF. DNA for the CDR3: TGTGCCAGCAGTGAGCTAAATAATTCACCCCTCCACTTT.

This clone was counted once. Distinct nucleotide sequences in the sample also encode this CDR3. The rearrangement joins TRBV18 to TRBJ2-7; no firm D call. The CDR3 spans 12 residues. The germline CDR1 and CDR2 sequences are KGHSH and LQKENI. The germline V and J ends were trimmed by 2 bases and 3 bases, with 5 bases remaining between them. In DNA, the CDR3 is TGTGCCAGCTCACCAGATAGCTACGAGCAGTACTTC. Its translation: CASSPDSYEQYF.

The chain is built from TRBV15 and TRBJ1-1, with TRBD1 as a possible D gene (6 bases). The germline V gene has CDR1 LNHNV and CDR2 YYDKDF (reference sequence). Trimming left V 4 bases short and J 3 bases short, with 12 bases between. The CDR3 spans 14 residues. DNA of the CDR3: TGTGCCACCAGCACTCATTACAGGGACACTGAAGCTTTCTTT. Protein product: CATSTHYRDTEAFF.

The chain couples TRBV29-1 to TRBJ2-5; D is possibly TRBD1 (6 bases). The V gene's germline CDR1 is SQVTM and CDR2 ANQGSEA. The V gene lost 4 bases and the J gene lost 3 bases, with 15 bases spanning the gap. The CDR3 contains 14 residues. CDR3 in amino acids: CSVGPGQIKETQYF. DNA for the CDR3: TGCAGCGTTGGTCCAGGACAGATAAAAGAGACCCAGTACTTC.

The rearrangement links TRBV5-6 to TRBJ2-3; 10 bases map to TRBD2. The CDR3 is 16 amino acids. CDR1 and CDR2 from the germline V gene are SGHDT and YYEEEE. After removal of 0 bases from V and 2 bases from J, the junction contained 3 bases not matched to a gene. The CDR3 bases are TGTGCCAGCAGCTTGGCGCTAGCGGGGGACACAGATACGCAGTATTTT. The encoded protein is CASSLALAGDTDTQYF.

The chain has TRBV15 and TRBJ2-7; 7 bases fit TRBD1. CDR1 LNHNV and CDR2 YYDKDF come from the germline V gene (reference sequence). J lost 3 bases, V lost 6 bases, and 5 bases had no gene match. The CDR3 length is 13 residues. As DNA, the CDR3 is TGTGCCACCAGTCCGGGACAGAACTACGAGCAGTACTTC. The encoded protein is CATSPGQNYEQYF. Complete variable domain (other parts from reference TRBV15 and TRBJ2-7): DAMVIQNPRYQVTQFGKPVTLSCSQTLNHNVMYWYQQKSSQAPKLLFHYYDKDFNNEADTPDNFQSRRPNTSFCFLDIRSPGLGDTAMYLCATSPGQNYEQYFGPGTRLTVT.

V gene TRBV11-2 combines with J gene TRBJ2-3; TRBD2 aligns across 8 bases. This CDR3 has 16 residues. V gave up 2 bases and J gave up 3 bases; unmatched junction bases: 7. Germline V gene lookup returns CDR1 SGHAT and CDR2 FQNNGV. The CDR3, as DNA: TGTGCCAGCAGCTTACGATCAGCGGGAGTTACAGATACGCAGTATTTT. It translates to CASSLRSAGVTDTQYF.

Only one count was recorded for this clone. The chain couples TRBV5-1 to TRBJ2-7, with D maybe TRBD1 (6 bases). The CDR3 loop spans 14 amino acids. V was trimmed by 4 bases and J by 4 bases, leaving 15 bases between them. CDR1 and CDR2 from the germline V gene are SGHRS and YFSETQ. The CDR3 is CASSRRTAAYEQYF. In nucleotides, the CDR3 is TGCGCCAGCAGCAGGCGGACAGCCGCTTACGAGCAGTACTTC.

V is TRBV4-3 and J is TRBJ2-7; maybe TRBD2 (5 bases). This CDR3 contains 18 residues. V gave up 0 bases and J gave up 2 bases, with 20 bases separating them. Germline loops: CDR1 LGHNA, CDR2 YSLEER. CDR3 sequence reads: CASSQEIGAWERTYEQYF. CDR3 in DNA: TGCGCCAGCAGCCAAGAAATTGGAGCGTGGGAGAGGACCTACGAGCAGTACTTC.

V gene TRBV11-3 combines with J gene TRBJ2-1; 12 nucleotides agree with TRBD2. Germline-derived CDR1 and CDR2 are SGHNT and YENEEA. The CDR3 runs to 14 residues. Losses at the gene ends were 4 bases for V and 9 bases for J; bases not matched to a gene: 4. CDR3 DNA sequence: TGTGCCAGCAGCTCTACTAGCGGGGGGAGTGAGCAGTTCTTC. This gives the protein CASSSTSGGSEQFF.

The chain has TRBV19 and TRBJ2-1; 10 bases agree with TRBD2. This CDR3 region has 13 residues. Per the germline V gene, CDR1 is LNHDA and CDR2 is SQIVND (reference sequence). The junction had 9 bases not matched to a gene; V was cut back by 4 bases and J by 15 bases. In DNA form, the CDR3 reads TGTGCCAGTAGTACGCGGACTAGCGGCCTGGGGTTCTTC. Protein product: CASSTRTSGLGFF.

The chain joins TRBV4-1 to TRBJ2-1; the match to TRBD1 covers 10 bases. CDR3 length equals 18 residues. Germline assignment: CDR1 MGHRA and CDR2 YSYEKL. V dropped 0 bases and J dropped 3; count of bases not matched to a gene: 8. CDR3 sequence (DNA): TGCGCCAGCAGCCAAGATCGAGTCGGGACAGGGGTCTACAATGAGCAGTTCTTC. Translation gives CASSQDRVGTGVYNEQFF.

The chain couples TRBV27 to TRBJ2-3; weak D call: TRBD1 (6 bases). This CDR3 comprises 17 residues. Germline V gene sequence: CDR1 MNHEY, CDR2 SMNVEV (reference sequence). Trimming took 0 bases from V and 4 from J, leaving 17 bases between them. CDR3 in amino acids: CASSLSASTGLADTQYF. CDR3 in DNA: TGTGCCAGCAGTTTATCGGCATCTACAGGGCTGGCAGATACGCAGTATTTT.

The rearrangement joins TRBV5-4 to TRBJ2-1, with 8 bases lining up with TRBD2. V lost 4 bases, J lost 4 bases, and 10 bases stayed unmatched. The V gene's germline CDR1 is SGHNT and CDR2 YYREEE (reference sequence). The CDR3 consists of 16 residues. CDR3 DNA sequence: TGTGCCAGCAGCCAAACTGCGGGGGGCCGATACAATGAGCAGTTCTTC. This translates into CASSQTAGGRYNEQFF.

This chain uses TRBV5-1 with TRBJ1-1, with D maybe TRBD1 (5 bases). CDR1 and CDR2 (germline): SGHRS, YFSETQ. The CDR3 is 14 amino acids. The V end was cut by 5 bases, the J end by 2 bases, with 13 bases between. The CDR3: CASSITGSNTEAFF. In DNA, the CDR3 is TGCGCCAGCAGTATAACAGGTTCTAACACTGAAGCTTTCTTT.